This T cell receptor beta chain was identified during a study of metastatic and nonmetastatic thyroid tumors. About the study: Repertoires of blood and of tissue (tumor or nodule) from malignant and benign thyroid patients were compared.

There are a few counts of this clone. The antigen is not known. Authors' methods: Clinicopathological groups supplied CDR3 differences that were used to build a distant-metastasis classifier for papillary thyroid cancer. TCRdb re-processed the PCR reads through MiXCR. These V and J calls are TCRdb output, not the study's own analysis. The sample lists some 34,000 clones; approximately 17% were seen once. Trimming cost V 0 bases and J 1 base, with 17 bases left between them. Germline V gene sequence: CDR1 MNHEY, CDR2 SVGAGI. This CDR3 contains 18 residues. Study-wide results and limits: Within blood and tumor, benign nodules reportedly had significantly lower TCR beta diversity than malignant thyroid tumors did.

Treatment of any kind had been given to no patient before thyroid surgery. The genes are TRBV6-5 and TRBJ2-3; D assignment may be TRBD1 or TRBD2 (5 bases each). Input material: blood. This clonotype was sampled from a female donor with papillary thyroid cancer or a benign thyroid nodule (not recorded which). Some clones in this sample may be carry-over from other donors' samples. The CDR3 bases are TGTGCCAGCAGTTACTCGGGGGTGCCTAAGGTTGGCACAGATACGCAGTATTTT. Encoded protein: CASSYSGVPKVGTDTQYF.